Sequencing of this T cell receptor (beta chain) was carried out in a study of T-cell memory formation after mild COVID-19. Findings of the study overall: Clones that got smaller from day 15 to 85 had even CD4/CD8, while clones growing later tipped toward CD4+.

With regard to this clonotype: Its antigen remains unidentified.

Losses at the gene ends were 6 bases for V and 2 bases for J; bases not matched to a gene: 3. CDR3 length: 12 amino acids. CDR1 and CDR2 from the germline V gene are DFQATT and SNEGSKA (reference sequence). Each CDR3 protein is one row after TCRdb ran MiXCR on the 5' RACE reads. The data contain around 150,000 distinct CDR3 sequences, about 14% of them singletons. The sequenced sample was PBMCs or a T cell subset sorted from them (not recorded which). This clonotype was sampled from an adult woman who had mild COVID-19 (a few samples of this study predate the infection). Cell type and time point are not known. The chain carries TRBV20-1 and TRBJ2-5; 7 bases are a match to TRBD1. CDR3 sequence reads: CSATTGQETQYF. The CDR3, as DNA: TGCAGTGCCACGACAGGGCAAGAGACCCAGTACTTC.